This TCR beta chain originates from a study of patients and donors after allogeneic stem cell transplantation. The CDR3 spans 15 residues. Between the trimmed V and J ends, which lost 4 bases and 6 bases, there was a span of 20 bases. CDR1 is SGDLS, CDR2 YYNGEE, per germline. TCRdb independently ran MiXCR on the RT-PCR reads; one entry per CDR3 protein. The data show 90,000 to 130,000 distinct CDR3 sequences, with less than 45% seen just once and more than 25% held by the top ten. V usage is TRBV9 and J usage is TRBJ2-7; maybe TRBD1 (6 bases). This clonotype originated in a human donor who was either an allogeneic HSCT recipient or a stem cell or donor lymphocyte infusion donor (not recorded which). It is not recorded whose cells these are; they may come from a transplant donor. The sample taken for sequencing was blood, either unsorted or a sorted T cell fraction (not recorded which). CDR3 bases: TGTGCCAGCAGCCCAACCAGGGGACCTCCCTCCGAGCAGTACTTC. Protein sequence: CASSPTRGPPSEQYF.